This T cell receptor beta chain comes out of a study of cytomegalovirus exposure and HLA in healthy donors. Study summary: Counted in an early data release were roughly 81 million unique TCRs from HLA-typed donors.

Regarding this clone: Its antigen remains unidentified.

Vbeta (60) and Jbeta (13) primers were used in the PCR. The table came from immunoSEQ multiplex PCR; TCRdb's copy has only in-frame clones and leaves some out. The data show 50,000 to 55,000 clones, with roughly 50% seen just once and about 10% held by the top ten. General observations from the study: Later analysis showed TCR association rates varying by HLA locus, highest for DRB1 and lowest for HLA-C. The study dropped some indistinguishable V segments, TRBV6-2 and TRBV6-3 among them. Altogether, more than 150 TCR beta chains were recorded as cytomegalovirus-associated.

Between the trimmed V and J ends, which lost 3 bases and 5 bases, there was a span of 14 bases. Germline CDR1 SGDLS, CDR2 YYNGEE. This CDR3 region has 14 residues. This chain joins TRBV9 and TRBJ1-1, with D possibly matching TRBD1 (5 bases). The origin of this receptor is a human donor in good health. Input material: PBMCs. Here the CDR3 reads CASSAQGGRTEAFF. Written as DNA, the CDR3 is TGTGCCAGCAGCGCTCAGGGAGGTAGAACTGAAGCTTTCTTT. Drawing the rest from reference TRBV9 and TRBJ1-1, the complete variable domain is DSGVTQTPKHLITATGQRVTLRCSPRSGDLSVYWYQQSLDQGLQFLIQYYNGEERAKGNILERFSAQQFPDLHSELNLSSLELGDSALYFCASSAQGGRTEAFFGQGTRLTVV.